A single sample gave rise to the 30 T cell receptor beta chains below, sequenced in a study of T cells in Graves' hyperthyroidism and ophthalmopathy (dated by TCRdb to about 2019). The library relied on multiplex PCR. Instrument on record: Illumina HiSeq 2000. The TCR beta CDR3 regions were amplified from RNA transcripts. The TCR CDR3 was subjected to a first round of RT-PCR using the HTBI primer set and the Qiagen OneStep RT-PCR kit. TCRdb cleaned the public reads at Q25 with fastp, built clones with MiXCR and kept in-frame beta chains. Rows are unified per CDR3 protein, each entry keeping the most common DNA and genes. This sample holds about 300,000 distinct CDR3 sequences; approximately 18% were observed only once. The ten largest clones add up to under 45% of the sample. Source material: blood. These receptors were collected from a man aged 45-65 years with Graves' ophthalmopathy.

This chain connects TRBV5-1 to TRBJ2-5; possibly TRBD1 or TRBD2 for D (7 bases each). Trimming shortened V by 0 bases and J by 6 bases, and 21 bases separated the two germline ends. CDR1 is SGHRS and CDR2 is YFSETQ in the germline V gene. The CDR3 runs 17 residues. The CDR3 is CASSLGRAGQSGKTQYF. The CDR3 DNA sequence: TGCGCCAGCAGCTTGGGTCGAGCGGGACAGTCGGGGAAGACCCAGTACTTC.

The chain recombines TRBV6-1 with TRBJ2-1; D gene uncertain. Germline V gene lookup returns CDR1 MNHNS and CDR2 SASEGT. V shed 6 bases and J shed 0 bases, with 12 bases lying between them. The CDR3 has 15 residues. The CDR3 is CASRLEYFSYNEQFF. The CDR3 region has the DNA TGTGCCAGCAGATTGGAATATTTCTCCTACAATGAGCAGTTCTTC.

Regarding this clonotype: A much larger clone differs from this one at a single base, so this may be a read error. The chain couples TRBV11-2 to TRBJ2-1; maybe TRBD1 (5 bases). CDR1 and CDR2 from the germline V gene are SGHAT and FQNNGV. The CDR3 consists of 15 residues. CDR3 protein: CANSLGQGPYNEQFF. The CDR3, as DNA: TGTGCCAACAGCTTAGGGCAGGGCCCCTACAATGAGCAGTTCTTC.

Ten or more counts support this clonotype. CDR3 in DNA: TGTGCCAGCAGCTTGGATCTGGGGGGGGAGACCCAGTACTTC. Its protein is CASSLDLGGETQYF. The chain carries TRBV5-4 and TRBJ2-5, with 7 bases that match TRBD2. The germline CDR1 and CDR2 sequences are SGHNT and YYREEE (reference sequence). V shed 0 bases and J 5 bases; nucleotides not matched to a gene: 4. This CDR3 is 14 amino acids long.

As DNA, the CDR3 is TGTGCCAGCAGCCGGACAGGGAGGGATACGCAGTATTTT. It is translated as CASSRTGRDTQYF. This chain connects TRBV11-2 to TRBJ2-3, with 8 bases fitting TRBD1. Germline loops: CDR1 SGHAT, CDR2 FQNNGV. The CDR3 contains 13 residues. V lost 5 bases and J lost 6; bases outside the gene matches: 4.

There are many counts of this clonotype. The rearrangement uses TRBV28 and TRBJ1-2; TRBD1 matches at 10 bases. The CDR3 loop spans 17 amino acids. The germline V gene encodes CDR1 MDHEN and CDR2 SYDVKM. The V and J ends lost 3 bases and 4 bases, in that order; junction bases with no gene match: 11. This CDR3 is CASSFLKRDRGFYGYTF. CDR3 sequence (DNA): TGTGCCAGCAGTTTTCTGAAGAGGGACAGGGGATTCTATGGCTACACCTTC.

The chain is built from TRBV7-8 and TRBJ2-1; TRBD2 agrees at 8 bases. The germline gives CDR1 SGHVS, CDR2 FQNEAQ. This CDR3 comprises 17 residues. Germline trimming cut 5 bases from V and 6 bases from J; bases unmatched to any gene: 15. DNA of the CDR3: TGTGCCAGCAGCCGCAGACCGGTTAGCGGGACCTTCAATGAGCAGTTCTTC. This encodes CASSRRPVSGTFNEQFF.

The J gene is TRBJ2-7, the V gene TRBV20-1, with D possibly matching TRBD2 (5 bases). This CDR3 is 12 amino acids long. From germline, CDR1 is DFQATT and CDR2 SNEGSKA (reference sequence). V shed 5 bases and J shed 7 bases, with 15 bases lying between them. The chain's CDR3 is CSAPLRVGEQYF. Here the CDR3 DNA reads TGCAGTGCTCCCCTGAGGGTGGGGGAGCAGTACTTC.

This clonotype was seen repeatedly, ten times or more. The chain recombines TRBV14 with TRBJ2-7; 12 nucleotides line up with TRBD1. This CDR3 is 16 amino acids long. From germline, CDR1 is SGHDN and CDR2 FVKESK. The J segment lost 5 bases and the V segment lost 1 base, leaving 6 bases of the junction unmatched. Here the CDR3 DNA reads TGTGCCAGCAGCCAAGGGCCGGGACAGGGGGCTCACGAGCAGTACTTC. Its translation is CASSQGPGQGAHEQYF.

This chain joins TRBV20-1 and TRBJ2-2, with a weak D call TRBD2 (6 bases). V shed 1 base and J shed 2 bases, with 14 bases lying between them. Germline V gene lookup returns CDR1 DFQATT and CDR2 SNEGSKA (reference sequence). This CDR3 contains 16 residues. CDR3 in amino acids: CSARARLSGNTGELFF. The CDR3 region has the DNA TGCAGTGCTAGAGCCAGACTTAGCGGTAACACCGGGGAGCTGTTTTTT.

Written as DNA, the CDR3 is TGCGCCAGCAGCCAAGTAGGGACTAGTAAAGAGACCCAGTACTTC. Encoded protein: CASSQVGTSKETQYF. The V and J genes are TRBV4-1 and TRBJ2-5, with 8 bases that match TRBD2. CDR3 size: 15 residues. Germline loops: CDR1 MGHRA, CDR2 YSYEKL. The J segment lost 3 bases and the V segment lost 1 base, leaving 4 bases of the junction unmatched.

The table lists this clonotype with many counts. The chain recombines TRBV7-9 with TRBJ1-4; the D is unclear. The CDR3 is 13 residues long. From germline, CDR1 is SEHNR and CDR2 FQNEAQ (reference sequence). V shed 3 bases and J shed 7 bases, with 9 bases lying between them. The CDR3 nucleotides are TGTGCCAGCAGCTTCCAGAGAATTGAAAAACTGTTTTTT. It is translated as CASSFQRIEKLFF.

This clonotype appeared many times. The chain links TRBV5-1 to TRBJ2-7, with 8 nucleotides matching TRBD1. The CDR3 consists of 15 residues. V gave up 5 bases and J gave up 5 bases; unmatched junction bases: 12. The germline V gene has CDR1 SGHRS and CDR2 YFSETQ. The CDR3 sequence: CASRPSTGAPNEQYF. The CDR3 DNA is TGCGCCAGCAGGCCCTCGACAGGGGCCCCGAACGAGCAGTACTTC.

V is TRBV18 and J is TRBJ2-3; D tentatively reads TRBD1 or TRBD2 (5 bases each). The V end was cut by 3 bases, the J end by 6 bases, with 10 bases between. Germline V CDR1 and CDR2: KGHSH, LQKENI. This CDR3 is built from 13 residues. CDR3 loop: CASSPPEGDTQYF. CDR3 nucleotide sequence: TGTGCCAGCTCACCTCCAGAGGGGGATACGCAGTATTTT.

This clonotype showed up many times. The CDR3 DNA reads TGCAGTGCCTTATCAGGGGGCGAAAAGACCCAGTACTTC. Protein sequence: CSALSGGEKTQYF. The V gene is TRBV20-1, the J gene TRBJ2-5, with 8 bases matching TRBD1. Trimming took 6 bases from V and 6 from J; bases not matched to a gene: 9. Germline V gene lookup returns CDR1 DFQATT and CDR2 SNEGSKA (reference sequence). The CDR3 spans 13 residues.

This clonotype showed up just a few times. The V gene is TRBV6-1, the J gene TRBJ2-6; D may be TRBD2 (5 bases). Germline V gene sequence: CDR1 MNHNS, CDR2 SASEGT. The CDR3 totals 17 residues. The V gene lost 4 bases and the J gene lost 0 bases, with 13 bases spanning the gap. This chain's CDR3 is CASSGGLGSSGANVLTF. The DNA of the CDR3 is TGTGCCAGCAGTGGGGGATTGGGGAGCTCTGGGGCCAACGTCCTGACTTTC.

This clonotype was observed a few times. The chain is built from TRBV15 and TRBJ1-2; D remains ambiguous. From germline, CDR1 is LNHNV and CDR2 YYDKDF (reference sequence). The CDR3 has 16 amino acids. The V end was cut by 5 bases, the J end by 4 bases, with 20 bases between. CDR3 region: CATSERHSLRSYGYTF. The CDR3, as DNA: TGTGCCACCAGCGAGCGTCACAGCCTAAGGTCCTATGGCTACACCTTC.

V gene TRBV28 combines with J gene TRBJ2-7, with 9 nucleotides matching TRBD2. The CDR3 sequence is 18 residues long. Germline CDR1 MDHEN, CDR2 SYDVKM. The V gene end was trimmed by 5 bases and the J gene end by 0 bases; junction bases not matched to a gene: 14. The CDR3 loop is CASSIGLAFPISSYEQYF. The DNA of the CDR3 is TGTGCCAGCAGTATAGGACTAGCGTTTCCAATTAGCTCCTACGAGCAGTACTTC.

This clonotype was detected only a few times. V is TRBV25-1 and J is TRBJ1-1, with TRBD1 matching over 9 bases. Germline V gives CDR1 MGHDK, CDR2 SYGVNS. J gave up 7 bases and V 4 bases, and 7 bases lay outside the gene matches. This CDR3 contains 14 residues. This CDR3 reads CASSGTGVQGEAFF. DNA of the CDR3: TGTGCCAGCAGTGGGACAGGGGTGCAAGGTGAAGCTTTCTTT.

This clonotype occurred once. Just one base apart from a much larger clone, this may be a read error. V is TRBV28 and J is TRBJ2-7; possible D gene TRBD1, 6 bases. Germline V gene sequence: CDR1 MDHEN, CDR2 SYDVKM. The CDR3 spans 14 residues. The CDR3, as DNA: TGTTCCAGCAGCCCACAGGGTTTAACGTACGAGCAGTACTTC. Translating it yields CSSSPQGLTYEQYF. Using reference TRBV28 and TRBJ2-7 for the parts outside the CDR3, the full variable domain is DVKVTQSSRYLVKRTGEKVFLECVQDMDHENMFWYRQDPGLGLRLIYFSYDVKMKEKGDIPEGYSVSREKKERFSLILESASTNQTSMYLCSSSPQGLTYEQYFGPGTRLTVT.

The chain recombines TRBV4-1 with TRBJ2-7; 13 positions match TRBD2. The CDR3 covers 15 residues. Looked up from germline, CDR1 is MGHRA and CDR2 is YSYEKL. V gave up 3 bases and J gave up 3 bases; unmatched junction bases: 2. The CDR3, as DNA: TGCGCCAGCAGCCACGGGACTAGCGGGATCTACGAGCAGTACTTC. This sequence encodes CASSHGTSGIYEQYF.

CDR3 in amino acids: CASRADRAHAVSYTF. CDR3 coding DNA: TGTGCCAGTAGGGCCGACAGGGCGCACGCCGTAAGCTACACCTTC. V is TRBV19 and J is TRBJ1-2; TRBD1 agrees at 7 bases. Germline V gene sequence: CDR1 LNHDA, CDR2 SQIVND (reference sequence). The CDR3 loop spans 15 amino acids. Trimming at V came to 6 bases and at J to 9 bases, leaving 16 bases not matched to a gene. Filled out from reference TRBV19 and TRBJ1-2, the complete variable domain reads DGGITQSPKYLFRKEGQNVTLSCEQNLNHDAMYWYRQDPGQGLRLIYYSQIVNDFQKGDIAEGYSVSREKKESFPLTVTSAQKNPTAFYLCASRADRAHAVSYTFGSGTRLTVV.

This clonotype was counted ten times or more. Sequence at one end of the junction differs from germline and may be a read error. The chain is built from TRBV13 and TRBJ1-1; D possibly corresponds to TRBD1 (5 bases). The CDR3 has 14 residues. CDR1 is PRHDT, CDR2 FYEKMQ, per germline (reference sequence). The CDR3 region is CASSGGLPNIEAFF. Here the CDR3 DNA reads TGTGCCAGCAGCGGGGGACTCCCGAACATTGAAGCTTTCTTT.

This clonotype occurred a few times. The gene calls are TRBV6-1 and TRBJ1-5; the match to TRBD1 covers 11 bases. This CDR3 contains 16 residues. In germline, CDR1 is MNHNS, CDR2 SASEGT. V lost 4 bases and J lost 5; bases outside the gene matches: 7. CDR3 sequence: CASSGKPGQGDQPQHF. For the CDR3, the DNA is TGTGCCAGCAGTGGAAAACCGGGACAGGGGGATCAGCCCCAGCATTTT.

In this sample, this clonotype turned up a few times. The CDR3 DNA follows: TGTGCCACCGAGACAGGGGTAAAAAATGAGCAGTTCTTC. Translation gives CATETGVKNEQFF. This chain joins TRBV19 and TRBJ2-1; 8 positions match TRBD1. This CDR3 region has 13 residues. Per germline, CDR1 LNHDA and CDR2 SQIVND (reference sequence). V trimming: 10 bases; J trimming: 7 bases; junction bases outside the gene matches: 9.

There are many counts of this clonotype. The chain combines TRBV11-2 with TRBJ1-1; the D is unclear. Deletions cut 2 bases from V and 7 bases from J, with 11 bases between. From germline, CDR1 is SGHAT and CDR2 FQNNGV. The length of the CDR3 is 13 residues. The CDR3 DNA follows: TGTGCCAGCAGCTTATCAGGACCCAGTGAAGCTTTCTTT. It specifies CASSLSGPSEAFF.

This clonotype was detected ten times or more. The genes are TRBV27 and TRBJ1-6; 7 positions agree with TRBD1. Germline values: CDR1 MNHEY, CDR2 SMNVEV (reference sequence). V dropped 3 bases and J dropped 10; count of bases not matched to a gene: 6. The CDR3 is 14 amino acids. CDR3 sequence: CASSFDRAGSPLHF. In DNA form, the CDR3 reads TGTGCCAGCAGTTTCGACAGGGCGGGCTCACCCCTCCACTTT.

This chain links TRBV13 with TRBJ2-3; 7 positions match TRBD1. Trimming cost V 5 bases and J 0 bases; bases outside gene matches: 5. The V gene's germline CDR1 is PRHDT and CDR2 FYEKMQ (reference sequence). The CDR3 extends over 15 amino acids. The CDR3 region has the DNA TGTGCCAGCAGCCTCCGGGACAGTAGCACAGATACGCAGTATTTT. It yields the protein CASSLRDSSTDTQYF.

This chain connects TRBV11-2 to TRBJ2-1, with TRBD1 identical over 10 bases. The germline V gene encodes CDR1 SGHAT and CDR2 FQNNGV. The V and J ends lost 5 bases and 7 bases, in that order; junction bases with no gene match: 5. The CDR3 totals 14 residues. CDR3 DNA sequence: TGTGCCAGCAGCCAAGGACAGGGGGATAATGAGCAGTTCTTC. Translated: CASSQGQGDNEQFF.

This sequence joins TRBV20-1 and TRBJ1-1, with D possibly TRBD1 on 5 matching bases. CDR3 size: 13 residues. The ends were cut back, 2 bases at V and 2 bases at J, with 9 bases in the middle. From germline, CDR1 is DFQATT and CDR2 SNEGSKA (reference sequence). In DNA, the CDR3 is TGCAGTGCTAGACCGGGACTCAACACTGAAGCTTTCTTT. Translated: CSARPGLNTEAFF.